One T cell receptor (beta chain) is described in this entry. Recruits, aged roughly 18 to 90 years, lived in roughly 22 US areas. Before they entered the study, exposed participants had met a COVID-19 case within 2 weeks. The germline V gene has CDR1 SEHNR and CDR2 FQNEAQ (reference sequence). With 2 bases removed from V and 0 bases from J, the gap between germline ends came to 22 bases. This CDR3 spans 19 amino acids. This record comes from a study of blood T cell repertoires in COVID-19. Clones were read by immunoSEQ multiplex PCR, and TCRdb kept only the in-frame ones, dropping some. The table records 200,000 to 250,000 clones, over 75% of them present only once.

The chain employs TRBV7-9 and TRBJ1-2; D gene unclear. The clonotype comes from a woman in her thirties who had been exposed to COVID-19. The source material was PBMCs or T cells enriched from blood (not recorded which). CDR3 sequence reads: CASSLPLVGGSTPNYGYTF. As DNA, the CDR3 is TGTGCCAGCAGCTTACCCCTCGTGGGAGGATCCACTCCTAACTATGGCTACACCTTC.